This TCR beta chain was identified in a study of early T cells in non-severe SARS-CoV-2 infection. About the research overall: Bulk RNA from unsorted whole blood was sequenced; chains were unpaired. Broader study findings: Matches to VDJdb favored anti-spike CD8 responses and missed private and CD4 specificities.

Each single cDNA molecule received a unique molecular identifier. TCRdb analysed the 5' RACE reads with MiXCR anew, one entry per CDR3 protein. Among 70,000 or so distinct CDR3 sequences listed, about 4.9% were seen once. The V end was cut by 3 bases, the J end by 6 bases, with 14 bases between. The V gene's germline CDR1 is SGHTA and CDR2 FQGNSA. The CDR3 length is 15 residues. This clonotype was recorded many times. What it binds is unknown. Material: whole blood, obtained at baseline. This clonotype originated in an adult who was a healthcare worker with PCR-confirmed SARS-CoV-2 infection or an uninfected control (not recorded which). The donor label of this sample is uncertain. This sequence joins TRBV7-2 and TRBJ2-2; TRBD1 might be the D (6 bases). For the CDR3, the DNA is TGTGCCAGCAGCTTCCGAGGGGGTAGCGCCGGGGAGCTGTTTTTT. Translated, it gives CASSFRGGSAGELFF.